This T cell receptor (beta chain) was retrieved from a study of CD8 T cells in Susac syndrome (dated by TCRdb to the late 2010s). Describing the broader study: Repertoire sequencing was used to test whether CD8+ T cell activation and differentiation in Susac syndrome was antigen driven.

Broader findings and caveats from the paper: The study acknowledged that relatively few individuals were included in the TCR sequencing and HLA analysis.

RNA was extracted using the RNeasy kit, and about 0.5 to 1 ug of the RNA was reverse transcribed with random hexamers. The immunoSEQ multiplex PCR assay, which covers 54 Vbeta and 13 Jbeta segments, was used to amplify TCR beta CDR3 regions. To correct PCR amplification bias, a synthetic template baseline was used for both primer optimization and computational correction. In the paper's pipeline: Reads were assigned to V, D and J genes according to IMGT and analyzed in immunoSEQ Analyzer, with only productive sequences retained. Clonality was calculated as one minus the Shannon entropy normalized by log2 of the number of productive unique sequences. For each patient and control, public and private clones were evaluated among the 100 most prevalent clones. Clones were defined as Susac-specific when absent from the healthy and MS cohorts, from 1,000 to 1,100 published viral clones and from other ImmuneACCESS disease sequences. TCRdb redid the processing of the public reads, applying fastp at Q25 and MiXCR, and retained in-frame beta chains. All rows with the same CDR3 protein become a single entry with the most common DNA and genes. The V and J calls and clone size are TCRdb's, not the authors'. This sample comprises some 150,000 distinct CDR3 sequences, roughly 94% of them detected only once. In total, the top ten clones hold over 0.07% of the sample.

CDR1 and CDR2, looked up from the germline V gene, are SGHRS and YFSETQ. The cysteine opens and the phenylalanine closes a CDR3 of 15 amino acids. The CDR3 DNA has 45 bases and is translated from base 1. At the junction V is shortened by 4 bases and J by 5 bases; bases outside the gene matches: 8. Comments on this clonotype: Its antigen target is currently unknown. No much larger clone is present one base from it, and per-base qualities are unavailable.

Peripheral blood CD8+ and CD4+ T cells from healthy donors, Susac syndrome patients and multiple sclerosis patients were profiled using high-throughput TCR beta sequencing. Healthy donors were age- and sex-matched controls. CD8+ TEMRA cells were enriched by FACS, while bulk CD8+ and CD4+ T cells were purified by magnetic negative isolation. Blood was drawn into EDTA tubes, processed within 24 hours, and PBMCs were isolated by density gradient centrifugation. PBMCs intended for TCR sequencing were cryopreserved in liquid nitrogen and thawed later in a water bath at 37 degrees C. Purity of sorted or isolated CD4+, CD8+ and CD8+ TEMRA cells was at least 90%.

The V and J genes are TRBV5-1 and TRBJ1-5; the junction holds 8 bases that match TRBD1. The clonotype comes from a human donor in good health. The sample was CD4+ T cells from PBMCs. CDR3 reads: CASSLRTGPDQPQHF. The DNA sequence follows: TGCGCCAGCAGCCTCCGGACAGGGCCGGATCAGCCCCAGCATTTT.